The source of this TCR beta chain is a study of memory CD4+ T cells and cytomegalovirus serostatus. The sort gate was single viable CD3+CD4+CD8-CD45RO+ cells for memory CD4+ T cells. Concerning this clone: Other DNA sequences in this sample translate to the same CDR3.

CDR3 size: 15 residues. J lost 1 base, V lost 0 bases, and 0 bases had no gene match. Germline lookup yields CDR1 SGHVS and CDR2 FNYEAQ. This table comes from immunoSEQ multiplex PCR, and its TCRdb copy is limited to in-frame clones, with some not included. The table includes roughly 50,000 clones, approximately 81% detected once. The sample consisted of memory CD4+ T cells from blood. The rearrangement joins TRBV7-6 to TRBJ1-5; 7 bases map to TRBD1. The clonotype originates from an adult in good health and CMV-seronegative. Some clones in this sample may be carry-over from other donors' samples. CDR3 sequence reads: CASSLATGSNQPQHF. In nucleotides, the CDR3 is TGTGCCAGCAGCTTAGCGACAGGGAGCAATCAGCCCCAGCATTTT.